The rows below give T cell receptor beta chains drawn from one sample of a study of graft-versus-host responses after intestinal transplantation. Their cognate antigens are unknown. Using immunoSEQ multiplex PCR, the repertoire was profiled, and TCRdb retains in-frame clones only, with some absent. The sample records 80,000 to 100,000 clones, 90% to 95% being singletons. The source material was unstimulated CD4+ T cells sorted from spleen or lymph node cells, sampled before intestinal transplant. The receptors come from a human donor who received an intestinal transplant. The CDR3 runs from the conserved cysteine through the conserved F or W. A D gene is named only where the DNA matches it firmly. Rows may omit the clone size; those that give it use once, few, many or a size class.

abundance	d_gene	v_gene	j_gene	CDR3aa	CDR3nt
-	TRBD1	TRBV28	TRBJ2-1	CASRPGTGSFYEQFF	TGTGCCAGCAGGCCCGGGACAGGGAGTTTTTATGAGCAGTTCTTC
once	TRBD2	TRBV5-4	TRBJ2-7	CASSYKAGGRGYEQYF	TGTGCCAGCAGCTACAAAGCGGGCGGGAGAGGGTACGAGCAGTACTTC
-	-	TRBV6-5	TRBJ1-4	CASSPRTATNEKLFF	TGTGCCAGCAGCCCCCGGACAGCAACTAATGAAAAACTGTTTTTT
-	-	TRBV4-1	TRBJ1-4	CASSQVVVLRAGNEKLFF	TGCGCCAGCAGCCAAGTAGTGGTGCTTAGAGCGGGGAATGAAAAACTGTTTTTT
-	TRBD1	TRBV18	TRBJ1-2	CASSPLETGAYGYTF	TGTGCCAGCTCACCACTGGAGACAGGGGCGTATGGCTACACCTTC
-	-	TRBV5-6	TRBJ1-2	CASSYGGSTGYTF	TGTGCCAGCAGCTACGGAGGGTCTACTGGCTACACCTTC
-	TRBD2	TRBV5-4	TRBJ2-5	CASSGRTSAGMVETQYF	TGTGCCAGCAGCGGCAGGACTAGCGCGGGGATGGTTGAGACCCAGTACTTC
-	-	TRBV2	TRBJ2-4	CASSARRAGRGENIQYF	TGTGCCAGCAGTGCGAGAAGGGCGGGCAGGGGCGAAAACATTCAGTACTTC
-	TRBD1	TRBV2	TRBJ2-6	CASSHPGQGSGANVLTF	TGTGCCAGCAGCCATCCGGGACAGGGCTCTGGGGCCAACGTCCTGACTTTC
-	-	TRBV5-8	TRBJ1-5	CASSLTRDSNQPQHF	TGTGCCAGCAGCTTGACCAGGGATAGCAATCAGCCCCAGCATTTT
few	-	TRBV15	TRBJ1-5	CATRSVGGYSNQPQHF	TGTGCCACCAGGTCGGTTGGGGGGTATAGCAATCAGCCCCAGCATTTT
-	TRBD2	TRBV27	TRBJ2-7	CASRSGLADPSYEQYF	TGTGCCAGCAGATCGGGACTAGCGGACCCCTCCTACGAGCAGTACTTC
-	TRBD2	TRBV5-1	TRBJ2-7	CASSLRGRNPYEQYF	TGCGCCAGCAGCTTGCGCGGGAGGAACCCCTACGAGCAGTACTTC
-	TRBD1	TRBV18	TRBJ2-1	CASSRRTGEGYNEQFF	TGTGCCAGCTCACGACGGACAGGGGAGGGGTACAATGAGCAGTTCTTC
-	TRBD1	TRBV7-9	TRBJ1-1	CASSLQGISTEAFF	TGTGCCAGCAGTCTACAGGGGATCAGCACTGAAGCTTTCTTT
-	TRBD2	TRBV7-6	TRBJ2-1	CASSLGLAGGNEQFF	TGTGCCAGCAGCCTGGGACTAGCGGGGGGCAATGAGCAGTTCTTC
-	-	TRBV7-9	TRBJ1-1	CASSSTTGENTEAFF	TGTGCCAGCAGCTCGACGACAGGAGAGAACACTGAAGCTTTCTTT
-	TRBD1	TRBV29-1	TRBJ2-3	CSAGTGGGTDTQYF	TGCAGCGCAGGAACAGGGGGCGGCACAGATACGCAGTATTTT
once	-	TRBV11-3	TRBJ2-2	CASSLTRTGELFF	TGTGCCAGCAGCTTAACCCGGACCGGGGAGCTGTTTTTT
once	TRBD2	TRBV30	TRBJ2-7	CAWMLGGSSYEQYF	TGTGCCTGGATGCTGGGCGGGAGCTCCTACGAGCAGTACTTC
-	TRBD2	TRBV4-2	TRBJ2-3	CASSQEGGSGGSTDTQYF	TGTGCCAGCAGCCAAGAAGGGGGTAGCGGGGGAAGCACAGATACGCAGTATTTT
-	-	TRBV5-1	TRBJ1-2	CASSLRGGPNYGYTF	TGCGCCAGCAGCTTGAGGGGGGGCCCTAACTATGGCTACACCTTC
once	-	TRBV6-5	TRBJ1-6	CASSYTGRGSGSPLHF	TGTGCCAGCAGTTACACGGGCAGGGGTTCGGGTTCACCCCTCCACTTT
few	-	TRBV19	TRBJ1-1	CASRIRAEAFF	TGTGCCAGTAGGATCCGGGCTGAAGCTTTCTTT
-	-	TRBV1	TRBJ2-7	CTSSRAGTSGREIYEQYF	TGCACCAGCAGCCGCGCCGGGACTAGCGGGAGGGAAATCTACGAGCAGTACTTC
-	-	TRBV15	TRBJ1-4	CATSRGLNEKLFF	TGTGCCACCAGCAGAGGTCTTAATGAAAAACTGTTTTTT
-	TRBD1	TRBV7-8	TRBJ2-1	CASRRRTGKVYNEQFF	TGTGCCAGCAGGCGAAGGACAGGGAAAGTTTACAATGAGCAGTTCTTC
-	-	TRBV14	TRBJ1-2	CASSQDPRGSGYTF	TGTGCCAGCAGCCAAGATCCGCGGGGCTCCGGCTACACCTTC
-	-	TRBV4-3	TRBJ1-2	CASSQDVRSGYTF	TGCGCCAGCAGCCAAGACGTACGAAGCGGCTACACCTTC
-	-	TRBV9	TRBJ1-6	CASSDPQGSSYNSPLHF	TGTGCCAGCAGCGATCCCCAAGGGAGCTCCTATAATTCACCCCTCCACTTT
-	-	TRBV25-1	TRBJ1-6	CASSVGTLYSPLHF	TGTGCCAGCTCCGTAGGGACATTATATTCACCCCTCCACTTT
-	-	TRBV6-5	TRBJ2-7	CATRGSNAYEQYF	TGTGCCACCCGGGGGTCTAACGCCTACGAGCAGTACTTC
-	-	TRBV30	TRBJ1-5	CAWSGQSNQPQHF	TGTGCCTGGAGCGGACAGAGCAATCAGCCCCAGCATTTT
-	-	TRBV6-5	TRBJ2-7	CASSSGWSYEQYF	TGTGCCAGCAGTTCGGGGTGGTCCTACGAGCAGTACTTC
-	-	TRBV5-4	TRBJ1-3	CASSLRSTGGGNTIYF	TGTGCCAGCAGCTTGAGGTCTACAGGCGGAGGAAACACCATATATTTT
-	TRBD1	TRBV30	TRBJ1-2	CAWSAVVTQGVVYGYTF	TGTGCCTGGAGTGCAGTCGTTACACAGGGGGTCGTCTATGGCTACACCTTC
-	TRBD1	TRBV18	TRBJ2-7	CASSPRTGPVSYEQYF	TGTGCCAGCTCACCAAGGACAGGGCCCGTTTCCTACGAGCAGTACTTC
-	TRBD2	TRBV2	TRBJ2-4	CASGEKRGQNIQYF	TGTGCCAGCGGGGAAAAGCGGGGGCAAAACATTCAGTACTTC
-	-	TRBV20-1	TRBJ2-3	CSARYTDTQYF	TGCAGTGCTAGATACACAGATACGCAGTATTTT
-	TRBD2	TRBV7-8	TRBJ2-1	CASSGLAGGLNEQFF	TGTGCCAGCAGCGGCCTAGCGGGAGGGCTCAATGAGCAGTTCTTC
few	TRBD2	TRBV5-1	TRBJ2-7	CASSLTSGSYEQYF	TGCGCCAGCAGCTTGACTAGCGGGAGCTACGAGCAGTACTTC
-	TRBD1	TRBV7-9	TRBJ2-2	CASSSKQGTGELFF	TGTGCCAGCAGCTCCAAACAGGGGACCGGGGAGCTGTTTTTT
-	TRBD1	TRBV29-1	TRBJ1-6	CSAGTANSPLHF	TGCAGCGCCGGGACAGCTAATTCACCCCTCCACTTT
-	TRBD2	TRBV7-2	TRBJ2-1	CASSVESGGAYSEQFF	TGTGCCAGCAGCGTAGAAAGCGGGGGGGCCTATAGTGAGCAGTTCTTC
-	TRBD2	TRBV7-2	TRBJ2-3	CASSLGMSGGSTDTQYF	TGTGCCAGCAGCTTAGGGATGAGCGGGGGGTCCACAGATACGCAGTATTTT
-	-	TRBV5-1	TRBJ1-1	CASSFGGNTEAFF	TGCGCCAGCAGCTTTGGAGGGAACACTGAAGCTTTCTTT